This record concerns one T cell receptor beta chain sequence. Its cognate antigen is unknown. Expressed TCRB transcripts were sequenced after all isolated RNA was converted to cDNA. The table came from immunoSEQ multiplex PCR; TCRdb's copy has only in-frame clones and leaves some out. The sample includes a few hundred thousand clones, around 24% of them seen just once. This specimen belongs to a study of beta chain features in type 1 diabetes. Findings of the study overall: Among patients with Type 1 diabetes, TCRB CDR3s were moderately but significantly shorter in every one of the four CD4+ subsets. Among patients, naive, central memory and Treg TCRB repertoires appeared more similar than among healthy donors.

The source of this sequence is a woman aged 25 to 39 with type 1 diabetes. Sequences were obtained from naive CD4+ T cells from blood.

The CDR3 coding sequence is TGTGCCAGCAGCCTAATGGGCGGGGATCAGCCCCAGCATTTT. Translating gives CASSLMGGDQPQHF. The V call is TRBV7-9, the J call TRBJ1-5, with D unresolved. The V and J ends lost 5 bases and 5 bases respectively, with 13 bases between them. The germline CDR1 and CDR2 sequences are SEHNR and FQNEAQ (reference sequence). The length of the CDR3 is 14 residues.